This entry lists 26 T cell receptor beta chains sequenced from one sample in a study of blood T cells in healthy people across ages. A second PCR of 7 to 11 cycles used a sample-barcoded 5' primer and a J-beta primer mix. TCRdb reprocessed the 5' RACE reads with MiXCR, giving one entry per CDR3 protein. The sample holds 1.5 million to 2 million distinct CDR3 sequences, approximately 28% seen once. The specimen sequenced was blood. These receptors all come from a woman under 40 in good health.

The rearrangement uses TRBV18 and TRBJ1-4, with 7 bases that match TRBD1. The trim removed 3 bases at V and 8 bases at J, leaving 6 bases unmatched. The CDR3 covers 14 residues. CDR1 KGHSH and CDR2 LQKENI come from the germline V gene. The CDR3 DNA reads TGTGCCAGCTCACCGCAGGGGGAGGAAGAAAAACTGTTTTTT. It is translated as CASSPQGEEEKLFF.

J is TRBJ2-5 and V is TRBV2; unclear D gene. CDR3 size: 17 residues. The V and J ends lost 3 bases and 5 bases respectively, with 22 bases between them. Germline V CDR1 and CDR2: SNHLY, FYNNEI. The CDR3 nucleotides read TGTGCCAGCAGTGAGACTGAGATAGCCTTTGGGATTGAGACCCAGTACTTC. This codes for CASSETEIAFGIETQYF.

Only a few counts were recorded for this clonotype. The chain links TRBV29-1 to TRBJ2-6, with 12 nucleotides matching TRBD1. This CDR3 has 15 residues. V trimming: 4 bases; J trimming: 4 bases; junction bases outside the gene matches: 2. Germline V gives CDR1 SQVTM, CDR2 ANQGSEA. The chain's CDR3 is CSVGDRGRGANVLTF. CDR3 nucleotide sequence: TGCAGCGTTGGGGACAGGGGGCGAGGGGCCAACGTCCTGACTTTC.

CDR3 protein: CASSLSTSVDEQFF. The CDR3 nucleotides are TGTGCCAGCAGCTTATCAACTAGCGTGGATGAGCAGTTCTTC. The V call is TRBV7-2, the J call TRBJ2-1; 7 nucleotides line up with TRBD2. The CDR3 is 14 residues long. CDR1 and CDR2 (germline): SGHTA, FQGNSA. V shed 2 bases and J 8 bases; nucleotides not matched to a gene: 6.

The CDR3 is CSACKAYGIYNEQFF. The CDR3 DNA is TGCAGTGCTTGTAAGGCCTACGGAATTTACAATGAGCAGTTCTTC. The V call is TRBV20-1, the J call TRBJ2-1, with no clear D. This CDR3 region has 15 residues. Trimming took 5 bases from V and 4 from J, leaving 18 bases between them. Per the germline V gene, CDR1 is DFQATT and CDR2 is SNEGSKA (reference sequence).

CDR3 coding DNA: TGTGCCAGCAGGGTCTGGGGTCGCTCTGGGGCCAACGTCCTGACTTTC. Its protein is CASRVWGRSGANVLTF. This chain joins TRBV11-2 and TRBJ2-6; D ambiguous. Trimming cost V 6 bases and J 0 bases, with 12 bases left between them. The CDR3 covers 16 residues. Germline CDR1 SGHAT, CDR2 FQNNGV. The variable domain in full, with the rest retrieved from reference TRBV11-2 and TRBJ2-6, is EAGVAQSPRYKIIEKRQSVAFWCNPISGHATLYWYQQILGQGPKLLIQFQNNGVVDDSQLPKDRFSAERLKGVDSTLKIQPAKLEDSAVYLCASRVWGRSGANVLTFGAGSRLTVL.

This clonotype was observed a handful of times. The chain uses TRBV12-3 or TRBV12-4 and TRBJ1-1, with 7 bases identical to TRBD1. V shed 5 bases, J shed 1 base, and the junction held 7 bases outside the gene matches. The CDR3 consists of 15 residues. The CDR3 reads CASSPRQGRNTEAFF. The CDR3 DNA reads as TGTGCCAGCAGTCCAAGACAGGGTAGGAACACTGAAGCTTTCTTT.

The table lists this clonotype with many counts. This chain connects TRBV7-2 to TRBJ2-7; D call uncertain. Between the trimmed V and J ends, which lost 7 bases and 2 bases, there was a span of 12 bases. The CDR3 totals 13 residues. Germline CDR1 reads SGHTA; CDR2 reads FQGNSA. In DNA form, the CDR3 reads TGTGCCAGCAATGTGCCTGCAACCTACGAGCAGTACTTC. This sequence encodes CASNVPATYEQYF.

This clonotype was counted ten times or more. The chain is built from TRBV24-1 and TRBJ2-1; the D gene is possibly TRBD1 (6 bases). V was pared by 3 bases and J by 8 bases, with 13 bases between. This CDR3 spans 14 amino acids. The V gene's germline CDR1 is KGHDR and CDR2 SFDVKD. CDR3 sequence: CATSDRTVEDEQFF. CDR3 DNA: TGTGCCACCAGTGATAGGACAGTCGAGGATGAGCAGTTCTTC.

This clonotype was found many times. The DNA for the CDR3 is TGTGCCAGCAGCTTAGACCCGTCCGTCGGACAGGACAATGAGCAGTTCTTC. As protein: CASSLDPSVGQDNEQFF. The rearrangement links TRBV7-6 to TRBJ2-1; 7 bases align to TRBD1. Germline V gene lookup returns CDR1 SGHVS and CDR2 FNYEAQ. CDR3 size: 17 residues. Germline trimming cut 1 base from V and 5 bases from J; bases unmatched to any gene: 11.

The chain joins TRBV12-3 or TRBV12-4 to TRBJ2-4; TRBD2 matches at 11 bases. The CDR3 consists of 16 residues. Trimming took 6 bases from V and 7 from J; bases not matched to a gene: 11. CDR3 in DNA: TGTGCCAGCAGCTTCGGGACTAGCGGACGGGGGAACATTCAGTACTTC. Translated: CASSFGTSGRGNIQYF.

The chain links TRBV6-2 or TRBV6-3 to TRBJ2-1, with a weak D call TRBD2 (5 bases). The CDR3 loop spans 18 amino acids. CDR1 and CDR2 from the germline V gene are MNHEY and SVGEGT. Trimming pared 5 bases from V and 9 bases from J, leaving 29 bases between. The CDR3 sequence: CASSGIGNPTTPRGEQFF. CDR3 nucleotide sequence: TGTGCCAGCAGTGGGATTGGTAACCCCACAACGCCTCGGGGTGAGCAGTTCTTC.

In this sample, this clonotype turned up many times. The CDR3 nucleotides are TGTGCCAGCAGCGTGCCCGGAGGGGATACGCAGTATTTT. Residues: CASSVPGGDTQYF. The chain links TRBV9 to TRBJ2-3; possibly TRBD2 for D (6 bases). V lost 2 bases, J lost 6 bases, and 10 bases lay in between. The germline CDR1 and CDR2 sequences are SGDLS and YYNGEE. This CDR3 has 13 residues.

The count of this clonotype is one. The V call is TRBV29-1, the J call TRBJ2-7; the D gene is possibly TRBD2 (5 bases). V was clipped by 1 base and J by 0 bases, with 13 bases between them. The CDR3 is 15 amino acids. CDR1 SQVTM and CDR2 ANQGSEA come from the germline V gene. The CDR3 DNA follows: TGCAGCGTTGAAGGTTGTGCGGGTTCCTCCTACGAGCAGTACTTC. Translated, it gives CSVEGCAGSSYEQYF.

This chain connects TRBV5-4 to TRBJ1-1; D is possibly TRBD1 (6 bases). CDR3 length equals 15 residues. Germline V lookup: CDR1 SGHNT, CDR2 YYREEE (reference sequence). Trimming cost V 3 bases and J 2 bases, with 14 bases left between them. The CDR3 coding sequence is TGTGCCAGCAGCTCGAGGGGGGCCCCTAACACTGAAGCTTTCTTT. Its translation: CASSSRGAPNTEAFF.

This clonotype was observed at least ten times. The chain combines TRBV20-1 with TRBJ2-3; 9 bases are a match to TRBD1. The CDR3 covers 16 residues. V trimming: 6 bases; J trimming: 4 bases; junction bases outside the gene matches: 14. Germline V lookup: CDR1 DFQATT, CDR2 SNEGSKA (reference sequence). The DNA for the CDR3 is TGCAGTGCGGGTCCTCCGGGACAGGGAGTTTCAGATACGCAGTATTTT. Translating it yields CSAGPPGQGVSDTQYF.

The table lists this clonotype with a few counts. This chain connects TRBV7-9 to TRBJ1-1; D remains ambiguous. Germline CDR1 and CDR2: SEHNR and FQNEAQ (reference sequence). Trimming took off 6 bases at V and 0 bases at J, with 14 bases between the two ends. This CDR3 comprises 15 residues. This CDR3 is CASSLNRILNTEAFF. The CDR3 nucleotides read TGTGCCAGCAGTTTGAACAGAATCCTGAACACTGAAGCTTTCTTT.

Here the CDR3 reads CASSLEVPVRGGAGGASGANVLTF. CDR3 sequence (DNA): TGCGCCAGCAGCTTGGAGGTCCCGGTAAGAGGAGGAGCGGGTGGAGCCTCTGGGGCCAACGTCCTGACTTTC. The chain joins TRBV5-1 to TRBJ2-6, with D possibly TRBD2 on 6 matching bases. This CDR3 contains 24 residues. V lost 0 bases and J lost 0, with 31 bases in between. From germline, CDR1 is SGHRS and CDR2 YFSETQ.

A few counts support this clonotype. The chain couples TRBV14 to TRBJ2-1, with D unclear. Per the germline V gene, CDR1 is SGHDN and CDR2 is FVKESK. This CDR3 has 17 amino acids. Between the trimmed V and J ends, which lost 0 bases and 2 bases, there was a span of 14 bases. The CDR3 DNA is TGTGCCAGCAGCCAAGATAGAGTGCTAGTAACCTACAATGAGCAGTTCTTC. This translates into CASSQDRVLVTYNEQFF. The full variable domain, rest sourced from reference TRBV14 and TRBJ2-1, is EAGVTQFPSHSVIEKGQTVTLRCDPISGHDNLYWYRRVMGKEIKFLLHFVKESKQDESGMPNNRFLAERTGGTYSTLKVQPAELEDSGVYFCASSQDRVLVTYNEQFFGPGTRLTVL.

This clonotype was counted at least ten times. The chain combines TRBV4-2 with TRBJ1-2; no definite D call. V dropped 0 bases and J dropped 6 bases, with 8 bases sitting between them. Germline-derived CDR1 and CDR2 are LGHNA and YNFKEQ. The CDR3 contains 13 residues. In DNA form, the CDR3 reads TGTGCCAGCAGCCAAGATGGGCTGAATGGCTACACCTTC. Its protein product is CASSQDGLNGYTF.

This clonotype has at least ten counts. V usage is TRBV5-1 and J usage is TRBJ1-2, with unresolved D. This CDR3 comprises 15 residues. Germline assignment: CDR1 SGHRS and CDR2 YFSETQ. Trimming shortened V by 0 bases and J by 1 base, and 10 bases separated the two germline ends. CDR3 coding DNA: TGCGCCAGCAGCTTGGGTTCGACGGTTAACTATGGCTACACCTTC. Its translation: CASSLGSTVNYGYTF.

The chain couples TRBV5-1 to TRBJ2-1; the match to TRBD2 covers 10 bases. V dropped 0 bases and J dropped 12; count of bases not matched to a gene: 9. CDR3 size: 15 residues. Germline V lookup: CDR1 SGHRS, CDR2 YFSETQ. CDR3 in DNA: TGCGCCAGCAGCTTGGAGCCAGCGGGAGGGACTGGGCAGTTCTTC. It is translated as CASSLEPAGGTGQFF.

V usage is TRBV12-3 or TRBV12-4 and J usage is TRBJ2-5; TRBD2 matches at 15 bases. V gave up 6 bases and J gave up 5 bases; unmatched junction bases: 10. CDR3 length: 17 amino acids. The CDR3 spells CASRIQGLAGGIETQYF. CDR3 bases: TGTGCCAGCAGGATCCAGGGACTAGCGGGGGGTATCGAGACCCAGTACTTC.

The rearrangement uses TRBV3-1 and TRBJ1-4, with 7 bases identical to TRBD1. From germline, CDR1 is LGHDT and CDR2 YNNKEL (reference sequence). Trimming took 4 bases from V and 4 from J; bases not matched to a gene: 3. The CDR3 sequence is 14 residues long. The CDR3 loop is CASSRDSGNEKLFF. In nucleotides, the CDR3 is TGTGCCAGCAGCCGGGACAGCGGTAATGAAAAACTGTTTTTT. Full variable domain (remainder filled in from reference TRBV3-1 and TRBJ1-4): DTAVSQTPKYLVTQMGNDKSIKCEQNLGHDTMYWYKQDSKKFLKIMFSYNNKELIINETVPNRFSPKSPDKAHLNLHINSLELGDSAVYFCASSRDSGNEKLFFGSGTQLSVL.

Ten or more counts support this clonotype. The CDR3 spells CASLGQPYEQYF. The CDR3 DNA follows: TGTGCCAGCCTGGGACAGCCCTACGAGCAGTACTTC. The gene calls are TRBV6-8 and TRBJ2-7; 7 positions match TRBD1. The CDR3 runs to 12 residues. Losses at the gene ends were 8 bases for V and 2 bases for J; bases not matched to a gene: 3. Germline CDR1 is MNHGY and CDR2 is SAAAGT.

This clonotype was recorded only once. This chain joins TRBV27 and TRBJ1-1; no definite D call. Trimming shortened V by 5 bases and J by 11 bases, and 15 bases separated the two germline ends. Looked up from germline, CDR1 is MNHEY and CDR2 is SMNVEV (reference sequence). This CDR3 region has 12 residues. The CDR3 coding sequence is TGTGCCAGCAGTCCCCAAGGCGGCGGGGCTTTCTTT. Amino acids: CASSPQGGGAFF.